The rows below give T cell receptor beta chains drawn from one sample of a study of blood T cell repertoires in COVID-19. The protocol was immunoSEQ multiplex PCR, while the TCRdb copy is restricted to in-frame clones and leaves out a portion. The sample consists of roughly 160,000 clones, about 86% of them appearing once. Specimen: peripheral blood. The receptors were sampled from a man between 60 and 70 years old with acute or convalescent COVID-19. Each CDR3 is given with its conserved first and last residue. The order of the fields is D gene, clone size, V gene, J gene, CDR3 protein, CDR3 DNA. A D gene is named only where the DNA matches it firmly. Clone size is not always given. Where it is, it says once, few, many or a class for expanded clones.

D: -
size: -
V: TRBV4-1
J: TRBJ2-5
CDR3: CASSPLGQQETQYF
DNA: TGCGCCAGCAGCCCCCTAGGACAGCAAGAGACCCAGTACTTC

D: TRBD1
size: -
V: TRBV7-2
J: TRBJ1-2
CDR3: CASSIGQGANYGYTF
DNA: TGTGCCAGCAGCATAGGACAGGGGGCTAACTATGGCTACACCTTC

D: TRBD2
size: -
V: TRBV9
J: TRBJ2-5
CDR3: CASSVGSSGAQETQYF
DNA: TGTGCCAGCAGCGTAGGTAGTAGCGGGGCCCAAGAGACCCAGTACTTC

D: -
size: once
V: TRBV28
J: TRBJ2-1
CDR3: CASSSGSSYNEQFF
DNA: TGTGCCAGCAGCAGCGGTAGCTCCTACAATGAGCAGTTCTTC

D: TRBD1
size: -
V: TRBV28
J: TRBJ1-1
CDR3: CASTSQGAPGATEAFF
DNA: TGTGCCAGCACCTCTCAGGGGGCGCCAGGAGCCACTGAAGCTTTCTTT

D: -
size: -
V: TRBV29-1
J: TRBJ2-1
CDR3: CSVEGPSSSYNEQFF
DNA: TGCAGCGTTGAAGGTCCTTCGAGCTCCTACAATGAGCAGTTCTTC

D: TRBD1
size: -
V: TRBV6-1
J: TRBJ2-7
CDR3: CASSPTLTGASYF
DNA: TGTGCCAGCAGTCCCACCCTTACAGGGGCCTCGTACTTC

D: TRBD1
size: -
V: TRBV7-9
J: TRBJ1-2
CDR3: CASSLEGTGGSSYGYTF
DNA: TGTGCCAGCAGCTTAGAGGGGACAGGGGGCTCCAGCTATGGCTACACCTTC

D: -
size: -
V: TRBV12-3/TRBV12-4
J: TRBJ1-5
CDR3: CASSFRSNQPQHF
DNA: TGTGCCAGCAGTTTTCGGAGCAATCAGCCCCAGCATTTT

D: -
size: -
V: TRBV6-5
J: TRBJ2-3
CDR3: CASRSGGTDTQYF
DNA: TGTGCCAGCCGGTCCGGGGGAACAGATACGCAGTATTTT

D: TRBD2
size: -
V: TRBV4-1
J: TRBJ2-4
CDR3: CASSPGLAGGIAKNIQYF
DNA: TGCGCCAGCAGCCCCGGACTAGCGGGAGGAATAGCCAAAAACATTCAGTACTTC

D: -
size: -
V: TRBV28
J: TRBJ2-3
CDR3: CASSLQSTDTQYF
DNA: TGTGCCAGCAGTTTACAGAGCACAGATACGCAGTATTTT

D: TRBD1
size: -
V: TRBV3-1/TRBV3-2
J: TRBJ1-1
CDR3: CASSQTRDRGRVEAFF
DNA: TGTGCCAGCAGCCAAACCCGGGACAGGGGACGGGTGGAAGCTTTCTTT

D: -
size: -
V: TRBV10-3
J: TRBJ1-3
CDR3: CAISGFTGAGNTIYF
DNA: TGTGCCATCAGTGGGTTCACGGGAGCTGGAAACACCATATATTTT

D: TRBD2
size: -
V: TRBV19
J: TRBJ2-1
CDR3: CASRGGDSLNNEQFF
DNA: TGTGCCAGTCGGGGGGGGGACTCCTTAAACAATGAGCAGTTCTTC

D: TRBD1
size: -
V: TRBV28
J: TRBJ2-7
CDR3: CASSSPGQGAEQYF
DNA: TGTGCCAGCAGTTCCCCGGGACAGGGGGCCGAGCAGTACTTC

D: -
size: -
V: TRBV10-3
J: TRBJ2-3
CDR3: CAISGITPRGDTQYF
DNA: TGTGCCATCAGTGGGATTACACCAAGGGGGGATACGCAGTATTTT

D: -
size: few
V: TRBV4-2
J: TRBJ2-7
CDR3: CASSQAPGVAYEQYF
DNA: TGTGCCAGCAGCCAGGCCCCCGGGGTAGCCTACGAGCAGTACTTC

D: TRBD2
size: -
V: TRBV28
J: TRBJ2-1
CDR3: CASSPWGTSGTNEQFF
DNA: TGTGCCAGCAGTCCATGGGGGACTAGCGGGACCAATGAGCAGTTCTTC

D: TRBD2
size: -
V: TRBV7-8
J: TRBJ2-7
CDR3: CASSPPGTTWQYF
DNA: TGTGCCAGCAGCCCTCCCGGGACTACTTGGCAGTACTTC

D: TRBD2
size: -
V: TRBV7-3
J: TRBJ2-1
CDR3: CASRPLTSGSLGEQFF
DNA: TGTGCCAGCAGACCTTTGACTAGCGGGTCCTTGGGTGAGCAGTTCTTC

D: -
size: once
V: TRBV10-1
J: TRBJ1-1
CDR3: CASSEGENTEAFF
DNA: TGCGCCAGCAGTGAAGGGGAAAACACTGAAGCTTTCTTT

D: -
size: -
V: TRBV9
J: TRBJ2-3
CDR3: CASSVSSEGDTQYF
DNA: TGTGCCAGCAGCGTTTCTAGCGAAGGAGATACGCAGTATTTT

D: -
size: once
V: TRBV2
J: TRBJ2-2
CDR3: CASSRDNSANTGELFF
DNA: TGTGCCAGCTCAAGGGACAACTCCGCGAACACCGGGGAGCTGTTTTTT

D: -
size: -
V: TRBV18
J: TRBJ2-2
CDR3: CASSPPGRTGELFF
DNA: TGTGCCAGCTCACCACCAGGGAGGACCGGGGAGCTGTTTTTT

D: -
size: -
V: TRBV19
J: TRBJ1-1
CDR3: CASRLTDYTEAFF
DNA: TGTGCCAGTAGGTTGACAGATTACACTGAAGCTTTCTTT

D: TRBD1
size: -
V: TRBV3-1/TRBV3-2
J: TRBJ1-2
CDR3: CASSQGGQGAGYTF
DNA: TGTGCCAGCAGCCAGGGGGGACAGGGGGCAGGCTACACCTTC

D: -
size: -
V: TRBV11-3
J: TRBJ2-1
CDR3: CASSLAVNYNEQFF
DNA: TGTGCCAGCAGCTTGGCGGTTAACTACAATGAGCAGTTCTTC

D: -
size: -
V: TRBV28
J: TRBJ2-4
CDR3: CASATRKNIQYF
DNA: TGTGCCAGCGCTACTAGAAAAAACATTCAGTACTTC

D: -
size: -
V: TRBV6-5
J: TRBJ2-3
CDR3: CASWGSGFGDTQYF
DNA: TGTGCCAGCTGGGGCTCAGGGTTCGGAGATACGCAGTATTTT

D: -
size: -
V: TRBV7-3
J: TRBJ1-5
CDR3: CASSLTPGDQPQHF
DNA: TGTGCCAGCAGCTTAACCCCTGGAGATCAGCCCCAGCATTTT

D: -
size: -
V: TRBV9
J: TRBJ2-7
CDR3: CASSVGGGTEQYF
DNA: TGTGCCAGCAGCGTAGGAGGTGGCACCGAGCAGTACTTC

D: TRBD1
size: few
V: TRBV18
J: TRBJ1-2
CDR3: CASSPDRTYGYTF
DNA: TGTGCCAGCTCACCGGACAGGACCTATGGCTACACCTTC

D: -
size: once
V: TRBV28
J: TRBJ1-3
CDR3: CASSPINRGKGNTIYF
DNA: TGTGCCAGCAGTCCCATTAATCGGGGGAAAGGCAACACCATATATTTT

D: TRBD2
size: -
V: TRBV29-1
J: TRBJ2-5
CDR3: CSVDTLAGFQETQYF
DNA: TGCAGCGTTGACACACTAGCGGGTTTCCAAGAGACCCAGTACTTC

D: TRBD2
size: -
V: TRBV11-2
J: TRBJ2-1
CDR3: CASSRGLAAYNEQFF
DNA: TGTGCCAGCAGTCGCGGACTAGCGGCATACAATGAGCAGTTCTTC

D: -
size: -
V: TRBV5-1
J: TRBJ2-3
CDR3: CASSFGGTDTQYF
DNA: TGCGCCAGCAGCTTCGGGGGCACAGATACGCAGTATTTT

D: TRBD1
size: -
V: TRBV27
J: TRBJ2-1
CDR3: CASREGVGTGPFNEQFF
DNA: TGTGCCAGCAGGGAGGGGGTAGGGACAGGACCTTTCAATGAGCAGTTCTTC

D: -
size: -
V: TRBV14
J: TRBJ1-4
CDR3: CASSPKGEEKLFF
DNA: TGTGCCAGCAGCCCTAAGGGGGAGGAAAAACTGTTTTTT

D: TRBD1
size: -
V: TRBV28
J: TRBJ1-2
CDR3: CASRRGQGNYGYTF
DNA: TGTGCCAGCCGCAGGGGACAGGGTAACTATGGCTACACCTTC

D: -
size: -
V: TRBV28
J: TRBJ1-2
CDR3: CASSFKLNYGYTF
DNA: TGTGCCAGCAGTTTTAAGCTAAACTATGGCTACACCTTC

D: -
size: -
V: TRBV27
J: TRBJ1-1
CDR3: CASSFKAGEAFF
DNA: TGTGCCAGCAGTTTTAAGGCAGGAGAAGCTTTCTTT

D: TRBD1
size: -
V: TRBV19
J: TRBJ1-2
CDR3: CASSTYTGEPNYGYTF
DNA: TGTGCCAGTAGTACCTACACAGGGGAACCAAACTATGGCTACACCTTC

D: TRBD2
size: -
V: TRBV6-6
J: TRBJ2-7
CDR3: CASSPTGLAGEGYEQYF
DNA: TGTGCCAGCAGTCCAACGGGACTAGCGGGAGAGGGGTACGAGCAGTACTTC

D: -
size: -
V: TRBV9
J: TRBJ2-2
CDR3: CASSVETSFRGELFF
DNA: TGTGCCAGCAGCGTAGAAACTAGCTTTCGCGGGGAGCTGTTTTTT

D: TRBD1
size: -
V: TRBV5-4
J: TRBJ2-5
CDR3: CASSPGQGNRVTQYF
DNA: TGTGCCAGCAGCCCGGGACAGGGCAACCGAGTGACCCAGTACTTC

D: TRBD2
size: few
V: TRBV3-1/TRBV3-2
J: TRBJ2-7
CDR3: CASSQGVTSGYEQYF
DNA: TGTGCCAGCAGCCAAGGGGTGACTAGCGGGTACGAGCAGTACTTC

D: TRBD1
size: -
V: TRBV28
J: TRBJ2-7
CDR3: CASSSLTGGSYEQYF
DNA: TGTGCCAGCAGTTCCCTGACAGGGGGCTCCTACGAGCAGTACTTC

D: TRBD1
size: few
V: TRBV28
J: TRBJ1-4
CDR3: CASSPWTGANEKLFF
DNA: TGTGCCAGCAGCCCCTGGACAGGGGCTAATGAAAAACTGTTTTTT

D: -
size: -
V: TRBV5-5
J: TRBJ2-1
CDR3: CASSQLGGAYNEQFF
DNA: TGTGCCAGCAGCCAACTTGGAGGGGCCTACAATGAGCAGTTCTTC

D: TRBD1
size: -
V: TRBV7-8
J: TRBJ2-7
CDR3: CASSSFKGQQTYEQYF
DNA: TGTGCCAGCAGCTCCTTTAAGGGACAGCAGACCTACGAGCAGTACTTC

D: -
size: -
V: TRBV21-1
J: TRBJ2-5
CDR3: CASSNSCGTGFFSPAQETQYF
DNA: TGTGCCAGCAGCAACTCGTGCGGAACAGGGTTTTTCTCTCCTGCCCAAGAGACCCAGTACTTC

D: -
size: -
V: TRBV18
J: TRBJ2-3
CDR3: CASSPPLGRGLSTDTQYF
DNA: TGTGCCAGCTCACCACCGCTGGGACGGGGGTTAAGCACAGATACGCAGTATTTT

D: TRBD1
size: -
V: TRBV18
J: TRBJ1-2
CDR3: CASSPIVQGTAFNYGYTF
DNA: TGTGCCAGCTCACCAATTGTACAGGGGACCGCTTTTAACTATGGCTACACCTTC

D: TRBD2
size: -
V: TRBV5-1
J: TRBJ2-3
CDR3: CASSAGLAGGDTQYF
DNA: TGCGCCAGCAGCGCGGGACTAGCGGGAGGAGATACGCAGTATTTT

D: -
size: -
V: TRBV5-1
J: TRBJ2-5
CDR3: CASRRGGGKETQYF
DNA: TGCGCCAGCAGGCGAGGCGGTGGAAAAGAGACCCAGTACTTC

D: -
size: -
V: TRBV11-2
J: TRBJ2-7
CDR3: CASSLETAYTYEQYF
DNA: TGTGCCAGCAGCCTTGAGACAGCTTACACCTACGAGCAGTACTTC

D: -
size: -
V: TRBV4-1
J: TRBJ1-3
CDR3: CASSQGGAGNTIYF
DNA: TGCGCCAGCAGCCAAGGGGGGGCTGGAAACACCATATATTTT